This T cell receptor (beta chain) emerged from a study of shared clonotypes between healthy human individuals. Background on the study: Sampling drew on donors who were a couple of women and three men aged 18 to 49.

Every contributor of samples was a Caucasian grown-up residing in Nashville, Tennessee. CD4+ cells underwent separation, giving CD45RA+ naive and CD45RA-negative memory subsets. Broader study findings: At large depth, rarefaction still showed sorted-subset sequencing to be incomplete.

This CDR3 is 13 amino acids long. V lost 4 bases, J lost 0 bases, and 4 bases lay in between. From germline, CDR1 is KGHSH and CDR2 LQKENI. Data came from immunoSEQ multiplex PCR; TCRdb stores just in-frame clones and leaves some out. The sample yields 650,000 to 800,000 clones, over 55% seen once. With regard to this clone: The antigen is undetermined.

Source material: memory CD4+ T cells sorted from blood. The subset denotes: CD45RA-negative fraction. The sequence was collected from a woman aged 25 to 39 in good health. This rearrangement joins TRBV18 to TRBJ2-1; D not certain. The CDR3: CASSRDSYNEQFF. DNA for the CDR3: TGTGCCAGCTCACGGGACTCCTACAATGAGCAGTTCTTC.